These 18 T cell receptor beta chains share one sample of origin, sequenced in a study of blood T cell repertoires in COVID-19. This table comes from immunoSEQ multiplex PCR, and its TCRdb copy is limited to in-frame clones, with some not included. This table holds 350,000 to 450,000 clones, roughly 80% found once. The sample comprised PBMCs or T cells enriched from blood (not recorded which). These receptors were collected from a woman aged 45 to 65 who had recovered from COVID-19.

CDR3 region: CASSLSPGGAEQFF. The CDR3 DNA follows: TGTGCCAGCAGCTTGAGTCCAGGAGGGGCTGAGCAGTTCTTC. This chain uses TRBV7-8 with TRBJ2-1; possibly TRBD2 for D (6 bases). V was trimmed by 3 bases and J by 9 bases, leaving 15 bases between them. Germline V gives CDR1 SGHVS, CDR2 FQNEAQ. CDR3 length equals 14 residues.

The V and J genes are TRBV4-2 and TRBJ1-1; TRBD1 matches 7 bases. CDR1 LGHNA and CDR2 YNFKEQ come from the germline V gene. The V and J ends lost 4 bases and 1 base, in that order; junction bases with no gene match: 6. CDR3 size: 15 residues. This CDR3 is CASSLQQGSNTEAFF. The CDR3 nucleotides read TGTGCCAGCAGCCTTCAACAGGGGTCGAACACTGAAGCTTTCTTT.

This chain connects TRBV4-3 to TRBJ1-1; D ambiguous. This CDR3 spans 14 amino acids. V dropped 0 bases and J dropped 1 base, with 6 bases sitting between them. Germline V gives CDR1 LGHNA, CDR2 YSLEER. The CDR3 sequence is CASSQDERNTEAFF. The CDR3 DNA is TGCGCCAGCAGCCAAGACGAGAGGAACACTGAAGCTTTCTTT.

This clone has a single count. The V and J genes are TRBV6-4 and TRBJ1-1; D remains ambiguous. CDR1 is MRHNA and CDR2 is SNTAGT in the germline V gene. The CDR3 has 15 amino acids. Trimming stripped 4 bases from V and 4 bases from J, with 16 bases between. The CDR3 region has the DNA TGTGCCAGCAGTGTCCCTCCGGACCGGGGCACTGAAGCTTTCTTT. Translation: CASSVPPDRGTEAFF.

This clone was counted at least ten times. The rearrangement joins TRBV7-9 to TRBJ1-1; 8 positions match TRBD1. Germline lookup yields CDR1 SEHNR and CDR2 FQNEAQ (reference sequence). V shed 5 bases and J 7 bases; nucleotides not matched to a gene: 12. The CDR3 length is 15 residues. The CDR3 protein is CASSPPGQGASEAFF. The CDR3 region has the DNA TGTGCCAGCAGCCCCCCAGGGCAGGGGGCTAGTGAAGCTTTCTTT.

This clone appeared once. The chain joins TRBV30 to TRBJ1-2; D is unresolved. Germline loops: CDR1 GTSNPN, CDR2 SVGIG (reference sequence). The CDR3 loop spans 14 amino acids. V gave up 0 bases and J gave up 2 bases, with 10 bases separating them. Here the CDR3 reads CAWSVLPNNYGYTF. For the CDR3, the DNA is TGTGCCTGGAGTGTACTGCCGAACAACTATGGCTACACCTTC.

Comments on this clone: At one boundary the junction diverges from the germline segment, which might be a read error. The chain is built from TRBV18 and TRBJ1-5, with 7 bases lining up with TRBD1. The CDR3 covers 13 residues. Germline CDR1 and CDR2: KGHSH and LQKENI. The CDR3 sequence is CATSQGKNQPQHF. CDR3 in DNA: TGTGCCACCTCACAGGGGAAGAATCAGCCCCAGCATTTT.

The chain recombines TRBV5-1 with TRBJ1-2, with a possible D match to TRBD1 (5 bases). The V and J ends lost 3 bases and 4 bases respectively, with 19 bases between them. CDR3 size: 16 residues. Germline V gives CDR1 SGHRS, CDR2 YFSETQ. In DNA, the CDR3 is TGCGCCAGCAGCTCCCTGGGGGGGGAAAGTCGCTATGGCTACACCTTC. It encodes CASSSLGGESRYGYTF.

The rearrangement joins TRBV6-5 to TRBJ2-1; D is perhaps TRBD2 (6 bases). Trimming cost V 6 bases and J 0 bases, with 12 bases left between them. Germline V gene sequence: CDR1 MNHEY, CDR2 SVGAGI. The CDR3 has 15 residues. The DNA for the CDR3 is TGTGCCAGCAGGTCAGCGGGTAGCTCCTACAATGAGCAGTTCTTC. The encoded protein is CASRSAGSSYNEQFF.

The CDR3 sequence is CASSLVGGVTGTYEQYF. The CDR3 DNA reads as TGTGCCAGCAGCTTGGTTGGGGGCGTAACGGGGACCTACGAGCAGTACTTC. The chain combines TRBV5-6 with TRBJ2-7, with D possibly being TRBD1 (6 bases). This CDR3 is 17 amino acids long. V was trimmed by 0 bases and J by 2 bases, leaving 18 bases between them. From germline, CDR1 is SGHDT and CDR2 YYEEEE.

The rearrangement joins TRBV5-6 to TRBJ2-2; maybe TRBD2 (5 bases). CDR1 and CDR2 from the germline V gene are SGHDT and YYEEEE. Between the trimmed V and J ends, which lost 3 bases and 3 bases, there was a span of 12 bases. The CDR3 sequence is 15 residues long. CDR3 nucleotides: TGTGCCAGCAGCTATACGGGAACAGACACCGGGGAGCTGTTTTTT. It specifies CASSYTGTDTGELFF.

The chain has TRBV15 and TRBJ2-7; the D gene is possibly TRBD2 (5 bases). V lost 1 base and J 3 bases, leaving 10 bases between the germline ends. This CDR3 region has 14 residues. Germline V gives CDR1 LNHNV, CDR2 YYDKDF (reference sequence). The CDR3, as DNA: TGTGCCACCAGCAGAGGTACGGGGAGCTACGAGCAGTACTTC. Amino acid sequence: CATSRGTGSYEQYF.

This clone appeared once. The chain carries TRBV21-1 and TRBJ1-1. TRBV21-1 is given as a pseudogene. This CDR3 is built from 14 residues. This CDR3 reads CASSTVRVLTEAFF. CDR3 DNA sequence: TGTGCCAGCAGCACCGTGAGGGTACTCACTGAAGCTTTCTTT.

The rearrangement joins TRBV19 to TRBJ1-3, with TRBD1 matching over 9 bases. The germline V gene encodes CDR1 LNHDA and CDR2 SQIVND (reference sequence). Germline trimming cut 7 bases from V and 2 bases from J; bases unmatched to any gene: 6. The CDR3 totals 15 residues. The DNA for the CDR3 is TGTGCCAGTACCTCACAGGGGGCGGCTGGAAACACCATATATTTT. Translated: CASTSQGAAGNTIYF.

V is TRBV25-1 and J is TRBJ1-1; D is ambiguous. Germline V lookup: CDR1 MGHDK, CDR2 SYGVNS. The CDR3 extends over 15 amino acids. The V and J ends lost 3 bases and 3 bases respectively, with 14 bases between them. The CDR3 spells CASSDASGSDTEAFF. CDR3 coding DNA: TGTGCCAGCAGTGACGCGTCGGGGAGCGACACTGAAGCTTTCTTT. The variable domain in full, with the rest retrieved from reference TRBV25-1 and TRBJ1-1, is EADIYQTPRYLVIGTGKKITLECSQTMGHDKMYWYQQDPGMELHLIHYSYGVNSTEKGDLSSESTVSRIRTEHFPLTLESARPSHTSQYLCASSDASGSDTEAFFGQGTRLTVV.

Written as DNA, the CDR3 is TGTGCCAGCAGCGGTCGTCCACAGGACAATGAGCAGTTCTTC. This gives the protein CASSGRPQDNEQFF. This chain joins TRBV9 and TRBJ2-1; a weak D match, TRBD1 (5 bases). Germline V gene lookup returns CDR1 SGDLS and CDR2 YYNGEE. V was pared by 3 bases and J by 5 bases, with 12 bases between. The CDR3 is 14 amino acids.

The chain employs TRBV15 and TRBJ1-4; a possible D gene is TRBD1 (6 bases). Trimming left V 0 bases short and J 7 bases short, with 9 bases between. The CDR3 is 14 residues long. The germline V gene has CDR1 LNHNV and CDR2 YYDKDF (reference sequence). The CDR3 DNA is TGTGCCACCAGCAGAGACAGGGGAAGTGAAAAACTGTTTTTT. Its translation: CATSRDRGSEKLFF.

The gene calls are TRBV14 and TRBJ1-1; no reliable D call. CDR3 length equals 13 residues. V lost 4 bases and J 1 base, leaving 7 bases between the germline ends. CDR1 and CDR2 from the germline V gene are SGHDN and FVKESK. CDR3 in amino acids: CASSPGQNTEAFF. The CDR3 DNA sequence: TGTGCCAGCAGCCCTGGCCAGAACACTGAAGCTTTCTTT.